This T cell receptor (beta chain) was recorded in a study of esophageal squamous cell carcinoma under preoperative chemotherapy. Study information: TCR repertoires were profiled from both peripheral blood T cells and tumor-infiltrating lymphocytes.

About this clonotype itself: Antigen unknown.

Each CDR3 protein gets one entry after TCRdb re-called the PCR reads with MiXCR. Among about 19,000 distinct CDR3 sequences, about 45% were seen once, and the ten largest hold roughly 32%. Study-wide points: After chemotherapy, TCR diversity rose significantly in peripheral T cells but not in tumor-infiltrating lymphocytes. After treatment, tumor-infiltrating lymphocytes seemed to come partly from incoming peripheral T cells, not only local changes. Abundant clones tended to shrink rather than expand after paclitaxel-nedaplatin.

CDR3 length equals 13 residues. The V gene lost 2 bases and the J gene lost 5 bases, with 9 bases spanning the gap. Germline CDR1 reads SGHTA; CDR2 reads FQGNSA. The time point was: after preoperative PTX-NDP chemotherapy. The sequence was obtained from a human donor with esophageal squamous cell carcinoma. The donor label of this sample is uncertain. This specimen was acquired from a patient given preoperative chemotherapy. This chain connects TRBV7-2 to TRBJ1-2; D perhaps matches TRBD1 (6 bases). CDR3 sequence (DNA): TGTGCCAGCAGCTTAACAGGGAGTTATGGCTACACCTTC. Translation: CASSLTGSYGYTF.